This is a list of T cell receptor beta chains from one sample in a study of cytomegalovirus exposure and HLA in healthy donors. Only in-frame clones appear in the TCRdb table, and some are missing; sequencing was by immunoSEQ multiplex PCR. The sample has approximately 160,000 clones; roughly 85% are singletons. Input material: PBMCs. These receptors originate from a male donor in good health and CMV-seronegative. CDR3s include the opening cysteine and the closing phenylalanine or tryptophan. The D gene is left open where the match is weak. Where a row states a size, it is once, few, many or the class of an expanded clone; other rows omit it.

clone_size,d_call,v_call,j_call,cdr3_aa,cdr3_nt
NA,NA,TRBV6-5,TRBJ2-7,CASSYSKWATYEQYF,TGTGCCAGCAGTTACTCGAAATGGGCGACCTACGAGCAGTACTTC
NA,NA,TRBV6-5,TRBJ1-5,CASSSDRLTNQPQHF,TGTGCCAGCAGCTCAGACAGGTTAACCAATCAGCCCCAGCATTTT
NA,NA,TRBV9,TRBJ2-3,CASSVEGVTDTQYF,TGTGCCAGCAGCGTAGAGGGAGTCACAGATACGCAGTATTTT
NA,NA,TRBV19,TRBJ1-5,CASSQGASGNQPQHF,TGTGCCAGTAGTCAAGGGGCGTCAGGCAATCAGCCCCAGCATTTT
few,TRBD1,TRBV25-1,TRBJ1-2,CASSDNPGTAFGYTF,TGTGCCAGCAGTGATAACCCCGGGACAGCATTCGGCTACACCTTC
NA,NA,TRBV5-1,TRBJ1-2,CASSMASGPSNNYGYTF,TGCGCCAGCAGCATGGCTAGCGGCCCCTCCAATAACTATGGCTACACCTTC
NA,TRBD1,TRBV9,TRBJ1-1,CASSGPGQGGAEAFF,TGTGCCAGCAGCGGACCGGGACAGGGGGGTGCTGAAGCTTTCTTT
NA,TRBD1,TRBV4-1,TRBJ2-7,CASSQEGPGQGDYEQYF,TGCGCCAGCAGCCAAGAGGGGCCGGGACAGGGGGACTACGAGCAGTACTTC
NA,TRBD2,TRBV27,TRBJ2-3,CASSSELAGVEYF,TGTGCCAGCAGTTCAGAACTAGCGGGGGTGGAGTATTTT
NA,NA,TRBV6-5,TRBJ2-7,CASSYDRPGYEQYF,TGTGCCAGCAGTTACGACAGACCCGGCTACGAGCAGTACTTC
NA,NA,TRBV9,TRBJ2-7,CASSETPRAASYEQYF,TGTGCCAGCAGCGAGACCCCCCGAGCGGCTTCCTACGAGCAGTACTTC
NA,NA,TRBV23-1,TRBJ1-1,CASSQSLRGTMNTEAFF,TGCGCCAGCAGTCAATCGCTCCGGGGGACCATGAACACTGAAGCTTTCTTT
NA,TRBD2,TRBV5-4,TRBJ2-3,CASSLVVAGGMTDTQYF,TGTGCCAGCAGCTTGGTAGTTGCGGGAGGGATGACAGATACGCAGTATTTT
NA,TRBD2,TRBV9,TRBJ2-7,CASSVGITSGYEQYF,TGTGCCAGCAGCGTAGGGATTACTAGCGGTTACGAGCAGTACTTC
NA,TRBD1,TRBV14,TRBJ1-2,CASSQLDRGSDGYTF,TGTGCCAGCAGCCAGTTGGACAGGGGGTCGGATGGCTACACCTTC
NA,NA,TRBV27,TRBJ1-3,CASSSFGFSGNTIYF,TGTGCCAGCAGTTCGTTCGGGTTCTCTGGAAACACCATATATTTT
NA,NA,TRBV27,TRBJ1-1,CASSSKQGSNTEAFF,TGTGCCAGCAGTTCCAAACAGGGATCGAACACTGAAGCTTTCTTT